The T cell receptor (beta chain) described here comes from a study of OX40 agonist ivuxolimab in advanced cancers. Study results and caveats: More expanded clones were found, on average, in CD8+ than in CD4+ T cells.

Regarding this clone: Antigen unknown.

The sampling schedule covered blood at baseline, cycle 4 day 1, and cycle 7 day 1. The V end was cut by 3 bases, the J end by 3 bases, with 8 bases between. Germline V gene sequence: CDR1 MGHDK, CDR2 SYGVNS. This CDR3 is 13 amino acids long. Assay: immunoSEQ multiplex PCR; the TCRdb copy retains only in-frame clones and omits some. The sample includes roughly 36,000 clones, over 60% of them seen just once. This receptor was taken from an adult with an advanced solid tumor such as melanoma, head and neck, liver or kidney cancer. This specimen was CD4+ or CD8+ T cells sorted from blood, taken in a trial of the OX40 agonist ivuxolimab. V is TRBV25-1 and J is TRBJ1-1; D not resolved. CDR3 in DNA: TGTGCCAGCAGTGACAGACAAGACACTGAAGCTTTCTTT. This codes for CASSDRQDTEAFF.